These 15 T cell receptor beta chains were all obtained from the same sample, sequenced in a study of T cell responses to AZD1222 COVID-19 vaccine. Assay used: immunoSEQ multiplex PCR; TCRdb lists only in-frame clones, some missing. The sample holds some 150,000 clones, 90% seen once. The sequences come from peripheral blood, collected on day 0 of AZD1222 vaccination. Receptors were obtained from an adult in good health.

CDR3 sequence: CASSEISRDRKRGNQPQHF. The CDR3 nucleotides are TGTGCCAGCAGTGAAATCTCTAGGGACAGAAAGAGGGGCAATCAGCCCCAGCATTTT. This sequence joins TRBV6-1 and TRBJ1-5; 7 bases align to TRBD1. Germline assignment: CDR1 MNHNS and CDR2 SASEGT. The J segment lost 2 bases and the V segment lost 2 bases, leaving 15 bases of the junction unmatched. This CDR3 spans 19 amino acids.

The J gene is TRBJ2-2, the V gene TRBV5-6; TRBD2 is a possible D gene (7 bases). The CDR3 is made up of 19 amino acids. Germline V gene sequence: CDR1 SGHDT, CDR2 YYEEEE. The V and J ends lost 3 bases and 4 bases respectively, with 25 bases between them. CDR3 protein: CASSSPLGGGRGSTGELFF. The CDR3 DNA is TGTGCCAGCAGCTCACCCCTAGGGGGGGGCCGGGGTAGCACCGGGGAGCTGTTTTTT.

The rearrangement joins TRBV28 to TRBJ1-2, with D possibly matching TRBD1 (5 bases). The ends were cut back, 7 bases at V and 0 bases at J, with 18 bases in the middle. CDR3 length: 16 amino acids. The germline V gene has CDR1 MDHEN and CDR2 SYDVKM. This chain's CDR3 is CASTSFGGGANYGYTF. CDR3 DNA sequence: TGTGCCAGCACCTCCTTTGGGGGGGGAGCTAACTATGGCTACACCTTC.

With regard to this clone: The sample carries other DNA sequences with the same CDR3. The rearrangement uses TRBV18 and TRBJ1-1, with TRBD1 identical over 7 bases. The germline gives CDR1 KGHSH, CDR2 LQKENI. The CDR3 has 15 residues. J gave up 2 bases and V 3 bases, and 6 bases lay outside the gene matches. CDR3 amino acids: CASSPPGTVNTEAFF. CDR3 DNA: TGTGCCAGCTCACCGCCTGGGACAGTCAACACTGAAGCTTTCTTT.

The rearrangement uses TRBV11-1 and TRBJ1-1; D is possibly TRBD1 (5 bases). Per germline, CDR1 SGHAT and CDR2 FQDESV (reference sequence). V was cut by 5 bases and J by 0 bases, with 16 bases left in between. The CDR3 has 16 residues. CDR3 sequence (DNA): TGTGCCAGCAGCCACGGACACCAGTCAATGAACACTGAAGCTTTCTTT. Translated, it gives CASSHGHQSMNTEAFF.

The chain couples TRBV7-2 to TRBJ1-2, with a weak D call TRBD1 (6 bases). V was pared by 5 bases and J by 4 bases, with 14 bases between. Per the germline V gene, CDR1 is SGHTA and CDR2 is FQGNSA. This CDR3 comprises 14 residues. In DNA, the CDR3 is TGTGCCAGCAGCCAAGGGGGACCGCTCTATGGCTACACCTTC. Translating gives CASSQGGPLYGYTF.

In DNA, the CDR3 is TGTGCCACCAGCAGAGATCTGGGACAGGGTTGGAACGTCCTGACTTTC. This gives the protein CATSRDLGQGWNVLTF. This chain links TRBV15 with TRBJ2-6; 9 nucleotides match TRBD1. The germline gives CDR1 LNHNV, CDR2 YYDKDF (reference sequence). Losses at the gene ends were 0 bases for V and 10 bases for J; bases not matched to a gene: 7. This CDR3 is built from 16 residues.

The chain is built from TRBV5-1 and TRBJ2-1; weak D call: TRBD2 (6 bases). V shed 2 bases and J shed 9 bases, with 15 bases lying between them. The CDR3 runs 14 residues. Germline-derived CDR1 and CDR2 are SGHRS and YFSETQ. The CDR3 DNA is TGCGCCAGCAGCTTAAGAGATTTGGGAGGTGAGCAGTTCTTC. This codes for CASSLRDLGGEQFF.

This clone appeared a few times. This CDR3 reads CASSVGTNSNQPQHF. In nucleotides, the CDR3 is TGTGCCAGCAGCGTAGGGACAAATAGCAATCAGCCCCAGCATTTT. This rearrangement joins TRBV9 to TRBJ1-5; a possible D gene is TRBD1 (5 bases). Germline V gives CDR1 SGDLS, CDR2 YYNGEE. With 0 bases removed from V and 0 bases from J, the gap between germline ends came to 7 bases. The CDR3 has 15 amino acids.

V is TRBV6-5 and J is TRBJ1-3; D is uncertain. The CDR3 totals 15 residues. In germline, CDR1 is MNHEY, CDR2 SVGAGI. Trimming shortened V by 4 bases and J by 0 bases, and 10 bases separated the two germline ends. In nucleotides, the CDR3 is TGTGCCAGCAGTTGGACTGCTGACTCTGGAAACACCATATATTTT. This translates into CASSWTADSGNTIYF.

CDR3 sequence (DNA): TGCGCCAGCAGCCCCGCACAGGGCGTTAATGAAAAACTGTTTTTT. This codes for CASSPAQGVNEKLFF. The chain carries TRBV4-3 and TRBJ1-4, with a possible D match to TRBD1 (6 bases). Trimming shortened V by 4 bases and J by 4 bases, and 13 bases separated the two germline ends. The CDR3 spans 15 residues. CDR1 is LGHNA, CDR2 YSLEER, per germline.

The CDR3 here is CASSDAVEGEQYF. The CDR3 DNA sequence: TGTGCCAGCAGCGACGCCGTGGAGGGTGAGCAGTACTTC. The chain has TRBV9 and TRBJ2-7; D may be TRBD2 (6 bases). The CDR3 is made up of 13 amino acids. Germline loops: CDR1 SGDLS, CDR2 YYNGEE. Trimming shortened V by 3 bases and J by 7 bases, and 14 bases separated the two germline ends.

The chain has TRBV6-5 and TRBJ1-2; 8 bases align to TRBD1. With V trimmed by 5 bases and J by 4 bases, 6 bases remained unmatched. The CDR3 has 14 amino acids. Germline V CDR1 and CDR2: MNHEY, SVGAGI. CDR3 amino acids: CASSPSDRVYGYTF. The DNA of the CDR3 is TGTGCCAGCAGTCCGTCGGACAGGGTCTATGGCTACACCTTC.

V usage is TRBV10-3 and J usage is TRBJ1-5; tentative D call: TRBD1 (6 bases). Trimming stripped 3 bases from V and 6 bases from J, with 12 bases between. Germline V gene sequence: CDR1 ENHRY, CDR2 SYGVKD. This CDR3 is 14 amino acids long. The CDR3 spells CAISDKGGAQPQHF. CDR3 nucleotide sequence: TGTGCCATCAGTGATAAGGGGGGGGCTCAGCCCCAGCATTTT.

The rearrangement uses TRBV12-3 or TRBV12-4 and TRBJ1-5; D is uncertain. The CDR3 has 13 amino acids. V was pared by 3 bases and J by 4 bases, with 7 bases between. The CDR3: CASSLAANQPQHF. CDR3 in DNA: TGTGCCAGCAGTTTGGCTGCTAATCAGCCCCAGCATTTT.